The 12 T cell receptor beta chains below were found in one sample sequenced in a study of T-cell memory formation after mild COVID-19. TCRdb analysed the 5' RACE reads with MiXCR anew, one entry per CDR3 protein. The sample carries 200,000 to 300,000 distinct CDR3 sequences, around 15% recorded once. Sample: PBMCs or a T cell subset sorted from them (not recorded which). These receptors all come from a man between 18 and 35 years old who had mild COVID-19 (a few samples of this study predate the infection). Cell type and time point are not known.

In its sample, this clonotype was seen a few times. The CDR3 spells CASSARQGAGSEQYF. The DNA for the CDR3 is TGTGCCAGCAGTGCCAGACAGGGGGCGGGTAGTGAGCAGTACTTC. The rearrangement links TRBV12-3 or TRBV12-4 to TRBJ2-7, with 10 bases aligning to TRBD1. Trimming removed 5 bases from V and 7 bases from J; junction bases left unmatched: 11. This CDR3 is built from 15 residues.

V is TRBV12-3 or TRBV12-4 and J is TRBJ2-5; D not certain. The CDR3 totals 12 residues. V was cut by 6 bases and J by 4 bases, with 9 bases left in between. The CDR3 DNA reads as TGTGCCAGCAGACCCGGAAGAGAGACCCAGTACTTC. Encoded protein: CASRPGRETQYF.

This clonotype was seen many times. The chain links TRBV5-1 to TRBJ2-1; D gene unclear. Germline-derived CDR1 and CDR2 are SGHRS and YFSETQ. Trimming left V 1 base short and J 10 bases short, with 15 bases between. The CDR3 loop spans 14 amino acids. The CDR3 sequence is CASSLYGIGWEQFF. In DNA, the CDR3 is TGCGCCAGCAGCTTGTACGGCATCGGTTGGGAGCAGTTCTTC. The whole variable domain, remainder taken from reference TRBV5-1 and TRBJ2-1, is KAGVTQTPRYLIKTRGQQVTLSCSPISGHRSVSWYQQTPGQGLQFLFEYFSETQRNKGNFPGRFSGRQFSNSRSEMNVSTLELGDSALYLCASSLYGIGWEQFFGPGTRLTVL.

This sequence joins TRBV6-5 and TRBJ2-7, with D possibly being TRBD2 (5 bases). CDR1 MNHEY and CDR2 SVGAGI come from the germline V gene. The length of the CDR3 is 14 residues. Trimming shortened V by 0 bases and J by 6 bases, and 12 bases separated the two germline ends. This CDR3 reads CASSYSGLRGEQYF. CDR3 DNA: TGTGCCAGCAGTTACTCCGGCCTCCGGGGCGAGCAGTACTTC.

This clonotype was counted at least ten times. This rearrangement joins TRBV4-3 to TRBJ2-7; D may match TRBD1 or TRBD2 (6 bases each). The CDR3 consists of 19 residues. Germline CDR1 reads LGHNA; CDR2 reads YSLEER. The V gene lost 0 bases and the J gene lost 2 bases, with 23 bases spanning the gap. This CDR3 is CASSQDLERVVGHPYEQYV. The DNA of the CDR3 is TGCGCCAGCAGCCAAGATTTGGAGCGGGTGGTGGGACACCCCTACGAGCAGTACGTC.

This clonotype was detected only a few times. This chain links TRBV14 with TRBJ2-7; 7 positions match TRBD2. CDR1 and CDR2 from the germline V gene are SGHDN and FVKESK. There are 15 residues in the CDR3. The J segment lost 3 bases and the V segment lost 4 bases, leaving 9 bases of the junction unmatched. The CDR3 reads CASSPRGGPSYEQYF. The CDR3 region has the DNA TGTGCCAGCAGCCCGCGGGGAGGGCCAAGCTACGAGCAGTACTTC.

This sequence joins TRBV5-5 and TRBJ2-2; D unclear. Germline CDR1 is SGHKS and CDR2 is YYEKEE (reference sequence). This CDR3 contains 16 residues. V lost 0 bases and J lost 0, with 9 bases in between. The CDR3 nucleotides read TGTGCCAGCAGCTTGGGCCCATCGGCGAACACCGGGGAGCTGTTTTTT. The encoded protein is CASSLGPSANTGELFF.

The V call is TRBV12-3 or TRBV12-4, the J call TRBJ1-5, with D perhaps matching TRBD1 (5 bases). The CDR3 length is 16 residues. The ends were cut back, 1 base at V and 0 bases at J, with 10 bases in the middle. CDR3 residues: CASSLDGRVSNQPQHF. The CDR3 DNA follows: TGTGCCAGCAGTTTAGACGGCAGGGTTAGCAATCAGCCCCAGCATTTT.

The sample holds a few counts of this clonotype. The V gene is TRBV21-1, the J gene TRBJ2-3; whether TRBD1, the table's D call, matches the DNA was not checked. TRBV21-1 is noted as a pseudogene. The CDR3 is made up of 16 amino acids. CDR3 protein: CASSKGTRGPAGTQYF. CDR3 DNA sequence: TGTGCCAGCAGCAAAGGGACCAGGGGACCTGCCGGTACGCAGTATTTT.

This clonotype was seen a handful of times. The genes are TRBV7-2 and TRBJ1-1, with D tentatively TRBD1 (6 bases). V lost 4 bases to trimming and J lost 4 bases, with 13 bases between them. CDR1 and CDR2 from the germline V gene are SGHTA and FQGNSA. CDR3 length equals 14 residues. The DNA of the CDR3 is TGTGCCAGCAGCTCCCAGGGGTCGGTCACTGAAGCTTTCTTT. Amino acids: CASSSQGSVTEAFF.

This clonotype was seen many times. The genes are TRBV4-3 and TRBJ1-3, with D perhaps matching TRBD1 (5 bases). The ends were cut back, 4 bases at V and 0 bases at J, with 10 bases in the middle. The length of the CDR3 is 15 residues. Germline V gene data show CDR1 as LGHNA and CDR2 as YSLEER. The CDR3 DNA reads TGCGCCAGCAGCCCGGGACTGAGCTCTGGAAACACCATATATTTT. Its translation is CASSPGLSSGNTIYF.

The gene calls are TRBV7-2 and TRBJ2-5; TRBD2 aligns across 12 bases. The CDR3 runs 16 residues. Germline CDR1 reads SGHTA; CDR2 reads FQGNSA. Trimming at V came to 5 bases and at J to 7 bases, leaving 11 bases not matched to a gene. CDR3 in DNA: TGTGCCAGCAGCGCCAGGACTAGCGGGGCTTTGGGGACCCAGTACTTC. It codes for CASSARTSGALGTQYF. The full variable domain, completed using reference TRBV7-2 and TRBJ2-5, is GAGVSQSPSNKVTEKGKDVELRCDPISGHTALYWYRQSLGQGLEFLIYFQGNSAPDKSGLPSDRFSAERTGGSVSTLTIQRTQQEDSAVYLCASSARTSGALGTQYFGPGTRLLVL.